These 24 T cell receptor beta chains came from one sample sequenced in a study of blood T cells in healthy people across ages. The second PCR ran about 6 to 12 cycles with a sample-barcoded 5' primer and J-beta primers. MiXCR, applied by TCRdb to the 5' RACE reads, yields one record per CDR3 protein. The table records 1,500,000 or so distinct CDR3 sequences, roughly 59% of them present only once. The sequenced sample was blood. The receptors were gathered from a young man in good health.

This chain's CDR3 is CASSHSGTRVTDTQYF. Written as DNA, the CDR3 is TGTGCCAGCAGCCATTCCGGGACTAGGGTGACAGATACGCAGTATTTT. The J gene is TRBJ2-3, the V gene TRBV4-2, with 8 bases aligning to TRBD2. The germline V gene has CDR1 LGHNA and CDR2 YNFKEQ. J was trimmed by 3 bases and V by 3 bases; bases with no gene match: 8. The CDR3 spans 16 residues.

This rearrangement joins TRBV14 to TRBJ2-6; D is unresolved. V was clipped by 5 bases and J by 4 bases, with 9 bases between them. The CDR3 extends over 14 amino acids. The V gene's germline CDR1 is SGHDN and CDR2 FVKESK. The CDR3 bases are TGTGCCAGCAGCTCTTTGGAAGGGGCCAACGTCCTGACTTTC. It codes for CASSSLEGANVLTF.

The rearrangement joins TRBV7-2 to TRBJ2-3; D is undetermined. Looked up from germline, CDR1 is SGHTA and CDR2 is FQGNSA. CDR3 size: 14 residues. V lost 5 bases to trimming and J lost 5 bases, with 14 bases between them. CDR3 sequence (DNA): TGTGCCAGCAGCCTAACCCCTACTCGAGATACGCAGTATTTT. Its protein product is CASSLTPTRDTQYF.

The V and J genes are TRBV6-5 and TRBJ2-7; a weak D match, TRBD1 (5 bases). V was pared by 8 bases and J by 5 bases, with 10 bases between. The CDR3 is 11 amino acids. The germline V gene encodes CDR1 MNHEY and CDR2 SVGAGI. CDR3 sequence: CASGQGHEQYF. Written as DNA, the CDR3 is TGTGCCAGCGGCCAGGGCCACGAGCAGTACTTC.

This chain's CDR3 is CASSLAGAGDYEQYF. DNA of the CDR3: TGTGCCAGCAGTTTAGCTGGAGCAGGGGACTACGAGCAGTACTTC. V usage is TRBV28 and J usage is TRBJ2-7, with TRBD1 as a possible D gene (6 bases). The CDR3 loop spans 15 amino acids. The germline gives CDR1 MDHEN, CDR2 SYDVKM. Trimming pared 2 bases from V and 3 bases from J, leaving 14 bases between.

J is TRBJ2-7 and V is TRBV6-2 or TRBV6-3; 8 bases fit TRBD1. Unmatched junction bases numbered 12, after V lost 6 bases and J lost 2 bases. Germline CDR1 is MNHEY and CDR2 is SVGEGT. CDR3 length: 16 amino acids. DNA for the CDR3: TGTGCCAGCAGCTTTGACCGGGACAGGAACACCTACGAGCAGTACTTC. Its protein product is CASSFDRDRNTYEQYF.

The genes are TRBV6-5 and TRBJ2-4; maybe TRBD1 (6 bases). The J call is uncertain, as TRBJ2-5 better fits the DNA end. Germline V gene data show CDR1 as MNHEY and CDR2 as SVGAGI. The CDR3 extends over 15 amino acids. CDR3 residues: CASSHGPGQGETQYF. CDR3 bases: TGTGCCAGCAGCCATGGTCCGGGACAAGGAGAGACCCAGTACTTC.

This clonotype was counted many times. The chain combines TRBV3-1 with TRBJ2-3, with 9 bases lining up with TRBD1. CDR1 and CDR2 from the germline V gene are LGHDT and YNNKEL (reference sequence). The trim removed 1 base at V and 3 bases at J, leaving 2 bases unmatched. This CDR3 is 15 amino acids long. The CDR3 here is CASSQVGTGTDTQYF. The CDR3 nucleotides read TGTGCCAGCAGCCAAGTCGGGACAGGGACAGATACGCAGTATTTT.

This clonotype appeared many times. The chain uses TRBV12-5 and TRBJ2-1; D gene ambiguous. Germline V gene data show CDR1 as LGHNT and CDR2 as FRNRAP. The CDR3 extends over 18 amino acids. Trimming removed 0 bases at V and 2 bases at J, with 17 bases between. The CDR3 nucleotides are TGTGCTAGTGGTTTGGTAGGCAGCTTTACCCGAACCTACAATGAGCAGTTCTTC. Residues: CASGLVGSFTRTYNEQFF. Based on the CDR3 plus reference TRBV12-5 and TRBJ2-1, the full variable domain is DARVTQTPRHKVTEMGQEVTMRCQPILGHNTVFWYRQTMMQGLELLAYFRNRAPLDDSGMPKDRFSAEMPDATLATLKIQPSEPRDSAVYFCASGLVGSFTRTYNEQFFGPGTRLTVL.

V gene TRBV5-1 combines with J gene TRBJ2-1; D is tentatively TRBD1 or TRBD2 (5 bases each). Germline-derived CDR1 and CDR2 are SGHRS and YFSETQ. V was shortened by 6 bases and J by 7 bases, with 23 bases between the two germline ends. This CDR3 has 16 residues. The CDR3 loop reads CASKPRLPWGSNEQFF. The CDR3 DNA reads TGCGCCAGCAAGCCGAGGCTACCCTGGGGGTCAAATGAGCAGTTCTTC.

CDR3 DNA sequence: TGCAGTGCTAGAGAAAAGACTAGCGGGAGTGGGCGAGAGACCCAGTACTTC. Translating gives CSAREKTSGSGRETQYF. V is TRBV20-1 and J is TRBJ2-7; TRBD2 matches at 12 bases. The assigned J gene may be wrong: the sequence end matches TRBJ2-5 better. The CDR3 runs 17 residues. Germline V gives CDR1 DFQATT, CDR2 SNEGSKA (reference sequence).

This clonotype was observed a handful of times. This may come from a read error, since a much larger clone is one base off. The chain couples TRBV7-9 to TRBJ2-4, with 8 nucleotides matching TRBD1. V dropped 5 bases and J dropped 1; count of bases not matched to a gene: 10. From germline, CDR1 is SEHNR and CDR2 FQNEAQ (reference sequence). The CDR3 runs 17 residues. DNA of the CDR3: TGTGCCAGCAGCACGACAGGGGTGGTAATGGCCAAAAACATTCAGTACTTC. Its protein product is CASSTTGVVMAKNIQYF.

V gene TRBV6-2 or TRBV6-3 combines with J gene TRBJ2-1, with TRBD2 identical over 9 bases. The V segment lost 4 bases and the J segment 1 base; nucleotides outside the gene matches: 5. Germline V gene sequence: CDR1 MNHEY, CDR2 SVGEGT. The CDR3 is 16 amino acids. The CDR3 DNA sequence: TGTGCCAGCAGTTTCGGACTAGCGTTTTCCTACAATGAGCAGTTCTTC. Residues: CASSFGLAFSYNEQFF.

This clonotype was counted between two and nine times. This chain connects TRBV28 to TRBJ2-6, with a possible D match to TRBD1 (5 bases). V lost 4 bases and J lost 0, with 10 bases in between. The CDR3 has 16 amino acids. Per germline, CDR1 MDHEN and CDR2 SYDVKM. The chain's CDR3 is CASSSSTGSGANVLTF. The DNA of the CDR3 is TGTGCCAGCAGTTCGTCCACAGGCTCTGGGGCCAACGTCCTGACTTTC.

The V and J genes are TRBV12-3 or TRBV12-4 and TRBJ2-1; perhaps D is TRBD1 or TRBD2 (5 bases each). This CDR3 contains 19 residues. Trimming removed 3 bases at V and 0 bases at J, with 21 bases between. CDR3 DNA: TGTGCCAGCAGTTTCAGTGGTAGGGGCGGGCTCCTCTCCTACAATGAGCAGTTCTTC. Its protein is CASSFSGRGGLLSYNEQFF.

This clonotype has a handful of counts. The chain employs TRBV4-1 and TRBJ1-2, with 9 bases aligning to TRBD1. This CDR3 comprises 14 residues. Germline CDR1 MGHRA, CDR2 YSYEKL. The V segment lost 8 bases and the J segment 3 bases; nucleotides outside the gene matches: 7. The CDR3 DNA sequence: TGCGCCAGCGGAAGGGACAGGGCTGACTATGGCTACACCTTC. This gives the protein CASGRDRADYGYTF.

The V gene is TRBV20-1, the J gene TRBJ1-1; D is unresolved. Germline lookup yields CDR1 DFQATT and CDR2 SNEGSKA (reference sequence). The CDR3 is 16 amino acids. The germline V and J ends were trimmed by 5 bases and 1 base, with 20 bases remaining between them. CDR3 region: CSAARKRWGSNTEAFF. The CDR3 DNA follows: TGCAGTGCTGCTCGGAAGCGTTGGGGTTCGAACACTGAAGCTTTCTTT.

Only a few counts were recorded for this clonotype. The chain recombines TRBV25-1 with TRBJ2-5; either TRBD1 or TRBD2 may supply D (5 bases each). The CDR3 is made up of 13 amino acids. V lost 10 bases and J lost 3, with 15 bases in between. The germline gives CDR1 MGHDK, CDR2 SYGVNS. The CDR3 spells CATRDGMEETQYF. CDR3 bases: TGTGCCACCCGGGACGGCATGGAAGAGACCCAGTACTTC.

In this sample, this clonotype turned up a few times. V gene TRBV29-1 combines with J gene TRBJ2-5, with TRBD1 identical over 10 bases. This CDR3 region has 13 residues. After removal of 5 bases from V and 4 bases from J, the junction contained 4 bases not matched to a gene. The germline gives CDR1 SQVTM, CDR2 ANQGSEA. CDR3 coding DNA: TGCAGCGTTTTAGACAGGGGGCGAGAGACCCAGTACTTC. Its translation is CSVLDRGRETQYF.

This chain connects TRBV27 to TRBJ1-4; D gene uncertain. V was clipped by 2 bases and J by 2 bases, with 9 bases between them. This CDR3 has 15 amino acids. Germline V CDR1 and CDR2: MNHEY, SMNVEV (reference sequence). The CDR3 protein is CASSLELGTNEKLFF. The DNA of the CDR3 is TGTGCCAGCAGTTTAGAATTGGGCACTAATGAAAAACTGTTTTTT. The variable domain in full, completed from reference TRBV27 and TRBJ1-4, reads EAQVTQNPRYLITVTGKKLTVTCSQNMNHEYMSWYRQDPGLGLRQIYYSMNVEVTDKGDVPEGYKVSRKEKRNFPLILESPSPNQTSLYFCASSLELGTNEKLFFGSGTQLSVL.

This rearrangement joins TRBV25-1 to TRBJ1-5; 7 positions agree with TRBD1. The ends lost 7 bases at V and 2 bases at J; junction bases unmatched: 8. Germline CDR1 reads MGHDK; CDR2 reads SYGVNS. The CDR3 is 15 residues long. The CDR3: CASTRGRLGNQPQHF. CDR3 bases: TGTGCCAGCACAAGGGGGCGCCTAGGCAATCAGCCCCAGCATTTT. The whole variable domain, filled in from reference TRBV25-1 and TRBJ1-5, reads EADIYQTPRYLVIGTGKKITLECSQTMGHDKMYWYQQDPGMELHLIHYSYGVNSTEKGDLSSESTVSRIRTEHFPLTLESARPSHTSQYLCASTRGRLGNQPQHFGDGTRLSIL.

The V gene is TRBV7-9, the J gene TRBJ1-4; D remains ambiguous. The CDR3 is 19 amino acids. With 5 bases removed from V and 0 bases from J, the gap between germline ends came to 22 bases. Germline CDR1 reads SEHNR; CDR2 reads FQNEAQ (reference sequence). CDR3 sequence reads: CASSTSKGMAAATNEKLFF. CDR3 coding DNA: TGTGCCAGCAGCACGTCCAAGGGCATGGCCGCTGCAACTAATGAAAAACTGTTTTTT.

This chain uses TRBV2 with TRBJ2-4; 7 positions match TRBD1. The J call could be wrong; TRBJ2-7 is a better fit for the DNA end. The CDR3 runs to 15 residues. From germline, CDR1 is SNHLY and CDR2 FYNNEI. The CDR3 nucleotides are TGTGCCAGCAATATCGGGACAGCCAGCTCCTACGAGCAGTACTTC. Translated: CASNIGTASSYEQYF.

The chain recombines TRBV5-1 with TRBJ2-4; 9 bases map to TRBD1. The DNA end favors TRBJ2-7, so the J call may be wrong. This CDR3 comprises 15 residues. Germline V gene data show CDR1 as SGHRS and CDR2 as YFSETQ. The CDR3: CASSLGLDRGHEQYF. In nucleotides, the CDR3 is TGCGCCAGCAGCTTGGGCTTGGACAGGGGTCACGAGCAGTACTTC.